These T cell receptor beta chains were read from a single sample in a study of T cell repertoires in cytomegalovirus infection. TCRdb re-analysed the reads in MiXCR, keeping a single row per CDR3 protein. The sample includes some 280,000 distinct CDR3 sequences, about 13% of them seen just once. The sequenced material came from PBMCs. These receptors came from a human donor in good health (CMV status not recorded). Some clones in this sample may be carry-over from other donors' samples. Each CDR3 is given with its conserved first and last residue. Fields, in order: CDR3 length, D gene, J gene, V gene, clone size, CDR3 DNA, CDR3 protein. A D gene is named only where the DNA matches it firmly. Rows may omit the clone size; those that give it use once, few, many or a size class.

12 | - | TRBJ2-6 | TRBV29-1 | - | TGCAGCGTCTTCTCTGGGGCCAACGTCCTGACTTTC | CSVFSGANVLTF
15 | - | TRBJ2-3 | TRBV15 | - | TGTGCCACCAGCAGAGAGAAGCTTCGCACAGATACGCAGTATTTT | CATSREKLRTDTQYF
12 | - | TRBJ2-7 | TRBV7-2 | many | TGTGCCAGCAGCTTAGTGGGGTTGGAGCAGTACTTC | CASSLVGLEQYF
14 | TRBD1 | TRBJ1-1 | TRBV7-2 | many | TGTGCCAGCAGCTTGGGCAGGGGGGGGACTGAAGCTTTCTTT | CASSLGRGGTEAFF
17 | - | TRBJ2-3 | TRBV7-9 | - | TGTGCCAGCAGTTCCCCTCGGGGCGCCCATGGAAGGGTTGCGCAGTATTTT | CASSSPRGAHGRVAQYF
16 | - | TRBJ2-4 | TRBV2 | few | TGTGCCAGCAGTGAAGGTGGGGGTATAGCCAAAAACATTCAGTACTTC | CASSEGGGIAKNIQYF
16 | - | TRBJ2-3 | TRBV7-6 | many | TGTGCCAGCAGCTTACTAGCGGGGACAGGAGGAGATACGCAGTATTTT | CASSLLAGTGGDTQYF
18 | - | TRBJ2-2 | TRBV6-1 | many | TGTGCCAGCAGTGCTTGGGGGATATTCGGCGATAACACCGGGGAGCTGTTTTTT | CASSAWGIFGDNTGELFF
16 | - | TRBJ1-1 | TRBV5-6 | - | TGTGCCAGCAGCTCTATACCCACGGGGGGGAACACTGAAGCTTTCTTT | CASSSIPTGGNTEAFF
14 | TRBD2 | TRBJ2-7 | TRBV29-1 | - | TGCAGCGTTGAAGAGGCTAGCGGGGTTTACGAGCAGTACTTC | CSVEEASGVYEQYF
13 | - | TRBJ2-1 | TRBV7-9 | many | TGTGCCAGCAGCTTAGCGGGGGGTCATGAGCAGTTCTTC | CASSLAGGHEQFF
12 | - | TRBJ1-2 | TRBV11-2 | few | TGTGCCAGCAGCCAAAATAACTATGGCTACACCTTC | CASSQNNYGYTF
14 | TRBD1 | TRBJ1-5 | TRBV6-6 | - | TGTGCCAGCAAGACAGGGAGGCTAGAACAGCCCCAGCATTTT | CASKTGRLEQPQHF
14 | - | TRBJ1-1 | TRBV15 | - | TGTGCCACCAGCGAGGACGCCACAGGGTTAGTGGCTTTCTTT | CATSEDATGLVAFF
14 | - | TRBJ2-5 | TRBV19 | - | TGTGCCAGTAGTGGGGGGAGAGGGGCAGGGACCCAGTACTTC | CASSGGRGAGTQYF
18 | TRBD2 | TRBJ2-2 | TRBV20-1 | few | TGCAGTGCTAGTCCCCTCTCTAGCGGGAAGGGTACGGGCGGGGAGCTGTTTTTT | CSASPLSSGKGTGGELFF
13 | - | TRBJ2-3 | TRBV29-1 | few | TGCAGCGTTTATGCGGCCTCCACAGATACGCAGTATTTT | CSVYAASTDTQYF
15 | TRBD1 | TRBJ2-5 | TRBV7-6 | many | TGTGCCAGCAGCTTATGGACAGGAAGCCAAGAGACCCAGTACTTC | CASSLWTGSQETQYF
15 | - | TRBJ2-2 | TRBV20-1 | - | TGCAGTGCTAGCGGGGCGGGATCGAACACCGGGGAGCTGTTTTTT | CSASGAGSNTGELFF
13 | - | TRBJ2-2 | TRBV11-3 | many | TGTGCCAGCAGCTTAGCCGTAACCGGGGAGCTGTTTTTT | CASSLAVTGELFF
15 | - | TRBJ2-7 | TRBV7-2 | many | TGTGCCAGCAGCGAATCCCCGGCCTATTCCTACGAGCAGTACTTC | CASSESPAYSYEQYF
15 | - | TRBJ2-5 | TRBV4-3 | - | TGCGCCAGCAGCCAAGAGTCGAGTGGGAGAGAGACCCAGTACTTC | CASSQESSGRETQYF
15 | TRBD2 | TRBJ2-7 | TRBV5-1 | - | TGCGCCAGCAGCCCGACTAGCGGGACGTCCTACGAGCAGTACTTC | CASSPTSGTSYEQYF
13 | - | TRBJ1-2 | TRBV20-1 | few | TGCAGTGCTAGAGTGGCAGGACCCTATGGCTACACCTTC | CSARVAGPYGYTF
16 | TRBD1 | TRBJ1-1 | TRBV29-1 | - | TGCAGCGGTGATGGGACAGGGGGCCATCTGGGCACTGAAGCTTTCTTT | CSGDGTGGHLGTEAFF
14 | - | TRBJ1-1 | TRBV7-9 | many | TGTGCCAGCAGCGCCACAGGCGACTCAGGAGAAGCTTTCTTT | CASSATGDSGEAFF
11 | - | TRBJ1-6 | TRBV20-1 | - | TGCAGTGCTAGGGGGGGGCAAAACCTCCACTTT | CSARGGQNLHF
14 | - | TRBJ1-5 | TRBV2 | - | TGTGCCAGCAGTGATTCGACAGGTCGATCGGCCCAGCATTTT | CASSDSTGRSAQHF
13 | - | TRBJ1-5 | TRBV6-6 | many | TGTGCCAGCAGTTACGGGCGTGGACAGCCCCAGCATTTT | CASSYGRGQPQHF
14 | - | TRBJ2-4 | TRBV4-1 | few | TGCGCCAGCAGCCAAGTCGGGCAGGGAAACATTCAGTACTTC | CASSQVGQGNIQYF
10 | - | TRBJ1-2 | TRBV29-1 | once | TGCAGCGTGGGAAGCGAAGGCTACACCTTC | CSVGSEGYTF
15 | - | TRBJ1-2 | TRBV29-1 | few | TGCAGCGTTGAAGACGCGCAGGATACTTTCTATGGCTACACCTTC | CSVEDAQDTFYGYTF
15 | - | TRBJ2-3 | TRBV19 | few | TGTGCCAGTAGTTTCCGACTAGAGGCCACAGATACGCAGTATTTT | CASSFRLEATDTQYF
14 | - | TRBJ2-7 | TRBV6-2/TRBV6-3 | - | TGTGCCAGCAGTTACGAGGGCAGCTCCTACGAGCAGTACTTC | CASSYEGSSYEQYF
15 | - | TRBJ2-1 | TRBV5-1 | few | TGCGCCAGCAGCTTGAAAGCCGGCTCCTACAATGAGCAGTTCTTC | CASSLKAGSYNEQFF
14 | TRBD1 | TRBJ2-2 | TRBV7-2 | few | TGTGCCAGCAGCACCGGACAGGGCTCCGGGGAGCTGTTTTTT | CASSTGQGSGELFF